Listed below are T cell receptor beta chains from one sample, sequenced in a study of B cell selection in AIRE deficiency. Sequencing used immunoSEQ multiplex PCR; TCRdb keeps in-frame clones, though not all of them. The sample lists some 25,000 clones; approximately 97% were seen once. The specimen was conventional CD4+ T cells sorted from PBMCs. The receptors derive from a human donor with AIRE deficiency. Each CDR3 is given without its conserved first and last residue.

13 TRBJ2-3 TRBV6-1 ASSRTRTGTDTQY
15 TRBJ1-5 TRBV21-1 ASSYQRSGECNQPQH
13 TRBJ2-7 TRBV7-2 ASQFRPSGSYEQY
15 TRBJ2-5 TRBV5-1 ASSYGPLAGTQETQY
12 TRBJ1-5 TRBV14 ASSVDRGNQPQH
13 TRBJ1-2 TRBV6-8 ASSPTPYRGYGYT
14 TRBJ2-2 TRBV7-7 ASSLGAGTNTGELF
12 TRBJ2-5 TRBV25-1 ASSEPSGRGTQY
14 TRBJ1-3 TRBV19 ASSTRDRAYGNTIY
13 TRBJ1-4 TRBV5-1 ASSLAGQGYEKLF
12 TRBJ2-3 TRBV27 ASSLGLSTDTQY
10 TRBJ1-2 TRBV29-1 STNGAGDGYT
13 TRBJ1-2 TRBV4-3 ASSQRAGASGGYT
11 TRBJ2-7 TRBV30 AWSPDRAYEQY
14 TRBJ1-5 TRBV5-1 ASSLAGALLNQPQH
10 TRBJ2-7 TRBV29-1 SVLGGVYEQY
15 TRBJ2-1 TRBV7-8 ASSPRREREGGNEQF
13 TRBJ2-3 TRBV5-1 ASSLRSMGTDTQY
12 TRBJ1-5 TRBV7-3 ASRQGSGNQPQH
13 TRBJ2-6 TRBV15 ATSPLGQGANVLT
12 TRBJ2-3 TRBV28 ASTNGGNTDTQY
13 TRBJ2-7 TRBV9 ASSGAGTGGYEQY
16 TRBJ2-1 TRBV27 ASSARPKLAGEYNEQF
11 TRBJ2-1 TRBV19 ASRDSSYNEQF
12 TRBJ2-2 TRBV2 ASSDPGDTGELF
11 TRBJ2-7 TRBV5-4 ASSLQGPYEQY
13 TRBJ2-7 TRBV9 ASSPGLAGGREQY
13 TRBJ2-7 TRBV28 ASSFLRAQTYEQY
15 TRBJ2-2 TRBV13 ASSRPGLAGGTGELF
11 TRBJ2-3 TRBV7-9 ASSPTGTDTQY
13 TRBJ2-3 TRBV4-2 ASSPSLAGTDTQY
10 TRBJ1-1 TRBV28 ASSPAYTEAF
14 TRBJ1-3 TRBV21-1 ASSKEWGGTGNTIY
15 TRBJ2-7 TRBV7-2 ASSLGASGVVSYEQY
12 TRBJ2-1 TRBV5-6 ASSPRVSGNEQF
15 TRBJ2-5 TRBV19 ASSINSASGPQETQY
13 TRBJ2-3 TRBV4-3 ASSQGHTGTDTQY
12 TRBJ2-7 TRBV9 ASSVAGQDYEQY
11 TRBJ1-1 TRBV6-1 ASRQGRNTEAF
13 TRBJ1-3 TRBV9 ASSAPGQGGNTIY
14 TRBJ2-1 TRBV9 ASSVSGSSSYNEQF
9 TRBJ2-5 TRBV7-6 ASSLQETQY
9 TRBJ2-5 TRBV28 ASSFLWGQY
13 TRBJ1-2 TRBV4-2 ASSQVGGSFYGYT
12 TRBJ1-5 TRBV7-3 ASSSQGRSQPQH
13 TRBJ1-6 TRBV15 ATSRDVTGNSPLH
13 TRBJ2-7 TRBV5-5 ASSLGVRGAYEQY
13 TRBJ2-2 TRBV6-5 ASRPSGVNTGELF
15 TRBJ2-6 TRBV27 ASSLLPTYSGANVLT
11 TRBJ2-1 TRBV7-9 AGEREGPHEQF
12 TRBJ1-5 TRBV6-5 ASRLGQGGEPQH
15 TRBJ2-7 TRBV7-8 ASSSILSPGQRYEQY
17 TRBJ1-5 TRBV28 ASSFSMGTVPKGDQPQH